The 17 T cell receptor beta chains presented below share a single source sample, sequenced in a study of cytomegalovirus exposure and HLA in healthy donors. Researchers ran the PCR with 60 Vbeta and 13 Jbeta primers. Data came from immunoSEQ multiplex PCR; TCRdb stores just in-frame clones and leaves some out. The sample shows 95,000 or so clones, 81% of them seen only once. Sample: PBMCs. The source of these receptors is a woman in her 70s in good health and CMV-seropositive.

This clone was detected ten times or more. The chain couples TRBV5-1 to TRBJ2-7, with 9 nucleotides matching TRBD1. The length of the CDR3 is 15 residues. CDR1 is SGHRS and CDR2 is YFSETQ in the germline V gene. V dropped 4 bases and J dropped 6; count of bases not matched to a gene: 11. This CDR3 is CASSPTGTGLVEQYF. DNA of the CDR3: TGCGCCAGCAGCCCAACCGGGACAGGGCTTGTCGAGCAGTACTTC.

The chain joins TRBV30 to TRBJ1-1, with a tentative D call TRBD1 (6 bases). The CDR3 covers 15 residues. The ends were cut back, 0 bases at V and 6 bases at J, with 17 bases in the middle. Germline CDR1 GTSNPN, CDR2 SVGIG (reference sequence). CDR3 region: CAWSVYRTVASEAFF. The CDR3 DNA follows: TGTGCCTGGAGTGTCTATAGGACAGTCGCTTCTGAAGCTTTCTTT.

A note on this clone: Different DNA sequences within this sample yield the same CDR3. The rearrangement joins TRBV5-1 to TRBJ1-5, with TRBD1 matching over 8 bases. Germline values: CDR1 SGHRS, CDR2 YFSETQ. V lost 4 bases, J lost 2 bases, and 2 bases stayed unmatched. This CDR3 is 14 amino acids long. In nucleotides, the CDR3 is TGCGCCAGCAGCCTGACAGGGGGCAATCAGCCCCAGCATTTT. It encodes CASSLTGGNQPQHF.

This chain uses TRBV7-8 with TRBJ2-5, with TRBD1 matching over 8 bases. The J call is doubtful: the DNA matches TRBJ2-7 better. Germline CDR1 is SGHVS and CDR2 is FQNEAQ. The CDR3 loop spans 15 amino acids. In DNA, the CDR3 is TGTGCCAGCAGCTTAGGGGAACAGGGGGACTACGAGCAGTACTTC. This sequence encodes CASSLGEQGDYEQYF.

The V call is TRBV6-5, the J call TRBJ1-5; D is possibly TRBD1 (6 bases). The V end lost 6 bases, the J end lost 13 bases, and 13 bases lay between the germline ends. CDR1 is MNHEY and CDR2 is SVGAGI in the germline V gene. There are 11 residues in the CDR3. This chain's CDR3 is CASRRQADQHF. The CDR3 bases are TGTGCCAGCAGGAGACAGGCCGATCAGCATTTT.

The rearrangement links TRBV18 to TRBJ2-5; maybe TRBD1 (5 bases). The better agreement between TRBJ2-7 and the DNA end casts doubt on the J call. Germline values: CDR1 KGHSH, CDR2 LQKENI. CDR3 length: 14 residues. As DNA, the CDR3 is TGTGCCAGCGCAGGACGAAGGGGCACCTACGAGCAGTACTTC. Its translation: CASAGRRGTYEQYF.

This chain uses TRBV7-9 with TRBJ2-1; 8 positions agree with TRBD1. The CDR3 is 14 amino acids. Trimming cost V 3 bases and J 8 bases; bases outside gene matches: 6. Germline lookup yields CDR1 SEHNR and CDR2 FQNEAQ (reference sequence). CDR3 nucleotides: TGTGCCAGCAGCTTGATGGACAGGGACCATGAGCAGTTCTTC. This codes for CASSLMDRDHEQFF.

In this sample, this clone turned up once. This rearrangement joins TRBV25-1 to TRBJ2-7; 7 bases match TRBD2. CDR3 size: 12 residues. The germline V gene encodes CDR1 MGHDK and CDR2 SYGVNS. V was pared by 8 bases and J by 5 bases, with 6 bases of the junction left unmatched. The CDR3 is CASGREVDEQYF. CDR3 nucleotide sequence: TGTGCCAGCGGACGGGAGGTGGACGAGCAGTACTTC.

In DNA form, the CDR3 reads TGTGCCAGCAGCCAACAGGCTAGCGGGGCCTCCTACGAGCAGTACTTC. Its translation: CASSQQASGASYEQYF. This sequence joins TRBV4-2 and TRBJ2-7; 9 positions match TRBD2. Germline V CDR1 and CDR2: LGHNA, YNFKEQ. V lost 2 bases, J lost 0 bases, and 5 bases stayed unmatched. This CDR3 contains 16 residues.

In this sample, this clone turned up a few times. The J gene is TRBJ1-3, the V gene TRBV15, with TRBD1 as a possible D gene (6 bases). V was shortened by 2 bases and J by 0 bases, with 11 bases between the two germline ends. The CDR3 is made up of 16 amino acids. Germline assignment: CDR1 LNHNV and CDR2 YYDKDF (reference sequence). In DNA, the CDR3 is TGTGCCACCAGCAGACAGGGGTCAAGCTCTGGAAACACCATATATTTT. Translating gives CATSRQGSSSGNTIYF.

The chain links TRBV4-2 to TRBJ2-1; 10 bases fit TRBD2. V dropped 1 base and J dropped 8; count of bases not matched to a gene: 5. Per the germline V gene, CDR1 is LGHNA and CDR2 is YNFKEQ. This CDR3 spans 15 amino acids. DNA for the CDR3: TGTGCCAGCAGCCAAGCACTAGCGGGATATGATGAGCAGTTCTTC. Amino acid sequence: CASSQALAGYDEQFF.

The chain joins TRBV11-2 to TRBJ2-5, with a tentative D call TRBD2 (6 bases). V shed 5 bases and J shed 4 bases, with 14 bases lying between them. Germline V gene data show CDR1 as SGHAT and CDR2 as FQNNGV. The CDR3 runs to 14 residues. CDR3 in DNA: TGTGCCAGCAGCCCTTTCGGGGGAGGAGAGACCCAGTACTTC. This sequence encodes CASSPFGGGETQYF.

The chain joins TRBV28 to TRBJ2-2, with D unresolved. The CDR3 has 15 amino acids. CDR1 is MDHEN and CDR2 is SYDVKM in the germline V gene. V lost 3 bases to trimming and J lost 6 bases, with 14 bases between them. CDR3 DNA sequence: TGTGCCAGCAGTTTCCTTAATAATCTTTCCGGGGAGCTGTTTTTT. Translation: CASSFLNNLSGELFF.

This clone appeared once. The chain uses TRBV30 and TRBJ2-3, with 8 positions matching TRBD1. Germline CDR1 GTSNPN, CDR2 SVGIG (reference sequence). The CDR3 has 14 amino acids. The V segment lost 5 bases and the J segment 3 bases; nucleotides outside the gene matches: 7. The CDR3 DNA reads TGTGCCTGGGGTCGGGACAGGAGTACAGATACGCAGTATTTT. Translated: CAWGRDRSTDTQYF.

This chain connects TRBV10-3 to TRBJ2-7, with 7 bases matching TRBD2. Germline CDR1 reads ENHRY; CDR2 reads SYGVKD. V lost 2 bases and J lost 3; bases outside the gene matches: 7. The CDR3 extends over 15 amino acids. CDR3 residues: CAISEGRGIGYEQYF. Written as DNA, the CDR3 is TGTGCCATCAGTGAGGGGCGGGGGATCGGCTACGAGCAGTACTTC.

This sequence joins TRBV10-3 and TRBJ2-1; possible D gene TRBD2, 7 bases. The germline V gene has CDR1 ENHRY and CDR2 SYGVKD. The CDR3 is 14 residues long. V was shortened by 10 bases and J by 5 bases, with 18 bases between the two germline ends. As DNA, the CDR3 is TGTGCCACGCAGGGGCGGGAGTCCAACAATGAGCAGTTCTTC. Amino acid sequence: CATQGRESNNEQFF.

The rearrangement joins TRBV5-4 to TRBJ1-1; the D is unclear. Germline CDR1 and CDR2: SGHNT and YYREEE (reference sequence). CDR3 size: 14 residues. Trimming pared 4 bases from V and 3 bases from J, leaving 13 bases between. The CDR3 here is CASSPRHKHTEAFF. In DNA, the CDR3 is TGTGCCAGCAGCCCTCGACACAAGCACACTGAAGCTTTCTTT. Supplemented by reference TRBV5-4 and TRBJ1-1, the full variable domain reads ETGVTQSPTHLIKTRGQQVTLRCSSQSGHNTVSWYQQALGQGPQFIFQYYREEENGRGNFPPRFSGLQFPNYSSELNVNALELDDSALYLCASSPRHKHTEAFFGQGTRLTVV.